This TCR beta chain was observed in a study of CD8+ T cells in alopecia areata. Study details: Treatment comprised oral tofacitinib, 5 to 10 mg twice daily, in treated patients.

Between the trimmed V and J ends, which lost 1 base and 1 base, there was a span of 4 bases. This CDR3 has 14 residues. Germline V gene data show CDR1 as MNHEY and CDR2 as SMNVEV (reference sequence). Sequencing relied on a cDNA template that was reverse transcribed from extracted RNA. TCRdb keeps only in-frame clones here, not all; method: immunoSEQ multiplex PCR. The top ten hold just under 15% of the sample, which has 70,000 or so clones, 29% seen once. A few counts support this clone. Antigen unknown. Study-wide points: Tofacitinib delivered significant drops in scalp clonality and in expanded CD8+ clones among the top 100. Alphabeta T cells residing in normal skin are also sequenced in scalp samples.

Treatment described: oral pan-JAK inhibitor, 5-10 mg twice daily. Material: CD8+ T cells sorted from blood, obtained at week 4, from a patient treated with tofacitinib. This sequence was found in a human donor with alopecia areata. The genes are TRBV27 and TRBJ2-2, with unresolved D. CDR3 loop: CASSLLGNTGELFF. CDR3 sequence (DNA): TGTGCCAGCAGTTTATTAGGGAACACCGGGGAGCTGTTTTTT.